Below, 20 T cell receptor beta chains from the same sample are listed, as sequenced in a study of T cell repertoires in cytomegalovirus infection (dated 2019 in TCRdb). The sequencer listed for this sample is Illumina HiSeq 1500. TCRdb's own reprocessing of the public reads used fastp at Q25 and MiXCR and kept productive beta chains. Each entry is one CDR3 protein sequence, shown with its most common DNA and genes. The sample table holds roughly 320,000 distinct CDR3 sequences, of which 8% to 10% were seen once. Together, the top ten hold 4.3% of the sample. The sequencing sample was made of PBMCs. The receptor set was obtained from a human donor in good health (CMV status not recorded). Some clones in this sample may be carry-over from other donors' samples.

The CDR3 spells CASSLGRGQYGYTF. The CDR3 DNA follows: TGCGCCAGCAGTCTCGGCAGGGGGCAATATGGCTACACCTTC. The V call is TRBV23-1, the J call TRBJ1-2, with 8 positions matching TRBD1. TRBV23-1 qualifies as an ORF whose function is uncertain. The length of the CDR3 is 14 residues. The V gene end was trimmed by 4 bases and the J gene end by 5 bases; junction bases not matched to a gene: 6.

This chain connects TRBV6-5 to TRBJ1-2; 9 bases line up with TRBD1. In germline, CDR1 is MNHEY, CDR2 SVGAGI. The CDR3 covers 15 residues. V trimming: 6 bases; J trimming: 2 bases; junction bases outside the gene matches: 7. Written as DNA, the CDR3 is TGTGCCAGCAGAAATCCGGGACAGGGAAACTATGGCTACACCTTC. Its protein product is CASRNPGQGNYGYTF.

This clonotype was seen a handful of times. The rearrangement uses TRBV11-2 and TRBJ2-7, with a weak D call TRBD1 (6 bases). Germline lookup yields CDR1 SGHAT and CDR2 FQNNGV. The CDR3 consists of 14 residues. V lost 1 base to trimming and J lost 3 bases, with 10 bases between them. The CDR3, as DNA: TGTGCCAGCAGCTTAGGACAGGATTTCTACGAGCAGTACTTC. Translation gives CASSLGQDFYEQYF. Complete variable domain (other parts from reference TRBV11-2 and TRBJ2-7): EAGVAQSPRYKIIEKRQSVAFWCNPISGHATLYWYQQILGQGPKLLIQFQNNGVVDDSQLPKDRFSAERLKGVDSTLKIQPAKLEDSAVYLCASSLGQDFYEQYFGPGTRLTVT.

The genes are TRBV12-3 or TRBV12-4 and TRBJ1-4, with 8 positions matching TRBD1. This CDR3 comprises 15 residues. After removal of 7 bases from V and 5 bases from J, the junction contained 9 bases not matched to a gene. The DNA of the CDR3 is TGTGCCAGCACCCTGAGGACAGGGACCAATGAAAAACTGTTTTTT. It yields the protein CASTLRTGTNEKLFF.

The chain employs TRBV11-2 and TRBJ2-3; tentatively, D is TRBD2 (6 bases). Trimming took off 3 bases at V and 0 bases at J, with 13 bases between the two ends. CDR1 and CDR2 from the germline V gene are SGHAT and FQNNGV. The CDR3 contains 16 residues. This CDR3 is CASSFLPSASTDTQYF. The CDR3 DNA sequence: TGTGCCAGCAGCTTCCTCCCTAGCGCTAGCACAGATACGCAGTATTTT.

This clonotype showed up just a few times. This chain links TRBV18 with TRBJ2-3; 9 positions match TRBD1. Trimming at V came to 0 bases and at J to 4 bases, leaving 8 bases not matched to a gene. Germline CDR1 is KGHSH and CDR2 is LQKENI. This CDR3 has 17 amino acids. The DNA of the CDR3 is TGTGCCAGCTCACCACCCGAATTACAGGGGGCTTCAGATACGCAGTATTTT. It encodes CASSPPELQGASDTQYF.

This clonotype has at least ten counts. V usage is TRBV28 and J usage is TRBJ2-1; 12 bases are a match to TRBD2. The CDR3 contains 20 residues. The V gene end was trimmed by 5 bases and the J gene end by 5 bases; junction bases not matched to a gene: 19. Germline loops: CDR1 MDHEN, CDR2 SYDVKM. CDR3 sequence: CASSLLPLAGGLGVDNEQFF. CDR3 DNA sequence: TGTGCCAGCAGTCTTCTACCACTAGCGGGAGGTCTCGGTGTGGACAATGAGCAGTTCTTC.

The V gene is TRBV5-1, the J gene TRBJ1-1, with 7 bases identical to TRBD1. The trim removed 4 bases at V and 1 base at J, leaving 7 bases unmatched. Germline loops: CDR1 SGHRS, CDR2 YFSETQ. This CDR3 is 15 amino acids long. The CDR3 DNA sequence: TGCGCCAGCAGCGTCGAGGGACAGAAGAACACTGAAGCTTTCTTT. Protein sequence: CASSVEGQKNTEAFF.

This clonotype has ten or more counts. The chain joins TRBV7-7 to TRBJ2-5; TRBD1 agrees at 10 bases. Trimming took 2 bases from V and 5 from J; bases not matched to a gene: 5. This CDR3 contains 15 residues. Germline loops: CDR1 SSHAT, CDR2 FNYEAQ (reference sequence). As DNA, the CDR3 is TGTGCCAGCAGCTTACAGGGACAGGGGACGGAGACCCAGTACTTC. Amino acid sequence: CASSLQGQGTETQYF.

The V and J genes are TRBV2 and TRBJ1-4, with D maybe TRBD1 (5 bases). The germline V gene encodes CDR1 SNHLY and CDR2 FYNNEI. This CDR3 contains 14 residues. Deletions cut 7 bases from V and 7 bases from J, with 16 bases between. CDR3 sequence (DNA): TGTGCCAGCACCTCCCGGGGGATTGGTGAAAAACTGTTTTTT. The encoded protein is CASTSRGIGEKLFF.

This clonotype was counted ten times or more. The chain joins TRBV7-2 to TRBJ2-1, with D possibly being TRBD1 (5 bases). Trimming shortened V by 6 bases and J by 6 bases, and 24 bases separated the two germline ends. Germline V lookup: CDR1 SGHTA, CDR2 FQGNSA. This CDR3 region has 17 residues. CDR3 protein: CASRTGPWQGETNEQFF. The CDR3 DNA sequence: TGTGCCAGCAGGACGGGCCCGTGGCAGGGTGAGACCAATGAGCAGTTCTTC.

This clonotype was seen a single time. A read error may be the cause here, since a much bigger clone is one base away. V and J are TRBV15 and TRBJ1-4, with D possibly TRBD1 on 5 matching bases. Germline CDR1 is LNHNV and CDR2 is YYDKDF (reference sequence). Trimming removed 0 bases at V and 8 bases at J, with 13 bases between. The CDR3 runs to 15 residues. The CDR3: CATSRETGRGEKLFF. Here the CDR3 DNA reads TGTGCCACCAGCAGAGAAACGGGGCGAGGCGAAAAACTGTTTTTT.

This clonotype has more than one count but fewer than ten. J is TRBJ1-5 and V is TRBV6-8; D is undetermined. CDR1 MNHGY and CDR2 SAAAGT come from the germline V gene. The CDR3 sequence is 15 residues long. With 5 bases removed from V and 4 bases from J, the gap between germline ends came to 15 bases. The DNA for the CDR3 is TGTGCCAGCAGTACCCGAGGCGGCATTAATCAGCCCCAGCATTTT. Residues: CASSTRGGINQPQHF.

This clonotype appeared a few times. The chain uses TRBV7-3 and TRBJ2-1, with 10 bases fitting TRBD2. The V segment lost 5 bases and the J segment 10 bases; nucleotides outside the gene matches: 14. The germline gives CDR1 SGHTA, CDR2 FQGTGA. The CDR3 length is 16 residues. The CDR3 bases are TGTGCCAGCAGCACCTCGGGACTAGCGCTCCTAAGGGAGCAGTTCTTC. Amino acid sequence: CASSTSGLALLREQFF.

This clonotype has at least ten counts. The chain carries TRBV7-2 and TRBJ2-7; no clear D gene. With 5 bases removed from V and 0 bases from J, the gap between germline ends came to 17 bases. This CDR3 is 16 amino acids long. Germline CDR1 and CDR2: SGHTA and FQGNSA. CDR3 residues: CASSPQAADVSYEQYF. CDR3 DNA sequence: TGTGCCAGCAGCCCCCAGGCCGCCGACGTCTCCTACGAGCAGTACTTC.

The chain is built from TRBV7-2 and TRBJ2-7, with D possibly matching TRBD2 (6 bases). The germline V gene has CDR1 SGHTA and CDR2 FQGNSA. This CDR3 region has 15 residues. V was trimmed by 5 bases and J by 1 base, leaving 15 bases between them. CDR3 amino acids: CASSPRRVVSYEQYF. The DNA of the CDR3 is TGTGCCAGCAGCCCAAGGAGGGTCGTTTCCTACGAGCAGTACTTC.

This clonotype was seen many times. The chain has TRBV5-4 and TRBJ1-1; 8 nucleotides line up with TRBD1. Germline V gene sequence: CDR1 SGHNT, CDR2 YYREEE (reference sequence). This CDR3 contains 14 residues. Trimming took 4 bases from V and 4 from J; bases not matched to a gene: 6. CDR3 residues: CASSLTTGGTEAFF. Written as DNA, the CDR3 is TGTGCCAGCAGCCTTACTACAGGGGGCACTGAAGCTTTCTTT.

This clonotype was recorded a few times. The chain employs TRBV6-2 or TRBV6-3 and TRBJ1-1; D is unresolved. Germline V lookup: CDR1 MNHEY, CDR2 SVGEGT. There are 12 residues in the CDR3. V was trimmed by 0 bases and J by 5 bases, leaving 4 bases between them. The CDR3 loop reads CASSYSLTEAFF. The DNA for the CDR3 is TGTGCCAGCAGTTACTCTCTGACTGAAGCTTTCTTT.

The sample holds many counts of this clonotype. This sequence joins TRBV4-3 and TRBJ1-4, with 8 bases lining up with TRBD1. Unmatched junction bases numbered 2, after V lost 0 bases and J lost 5 bases. Per the germline V gene, CDR1 is LGHNA and CDR2 is YSLEER. The CDR3 extends over 15 amino acids. In nucleotides, the CDR3 is TGCGCCAGCAGCCAAGAAAACAGGGGGAATGAAAAACTGTTTTTT. This codes for CASSQENRGNEKLFF.

The chain recombines TRBV7-2 with TRBJ2-3; TRBD2 might be the D (6 bases). Per germline, CDR1 SGHTA and CDR2 FQGNSA. CDR3 size: 15 residues. The V and J ends lost 6 bases and 4 bases respectively, with 17 bases between them. CDR3 sequence (DNA): TGTGCCAGCAGTCTAGTTGCGGGGAGATCAGATACGCAGTATTTT. Encoded protein: CASSLVAGRSDTQYF.